What follows describes a single TCR beta chain. As yet, its antigen is unknown. Caucasian adults living in Nashville, Tennessee, provided all samples. A CD45RA+ naive subset and a CD45RA-negative memory subset were split from CD4+ cells. Germline lookup yields CDR1 SGDLS and CDR2 YYNGEE. The CDR3 has 15 amino acids. Trimming took 7 bases from V and 4 from J; bases not matched to a gene: 9. Original processing notes: Filtering was not the same, since immunoSEQ gave junction-only sequences without quality scores. Data came from immunoSEQ multiplex PCR; TCRdb stores just in-frame clones and leaves some out. The DNA was the basis for D and trimming; V, J and clone size are from that table. The table includes about 1.5 million clones, approximately 98% detected once. These data belong to a study of shared clonotypes between healthy human individuals. Whole-study findings and limits: Sharing across four donors was highest in naive CD4 (roughly 5%) and lowest in memory CD8 (roughly 0.4%).

The V call is TRBV9, the J call TRBJ1-3; 9 bases fit TRBD1. Sample: naive CD4+ T cells sorted from blood. Stated subset: CD45RA+ positively selected. The TCR comes from a man under 40 in good health. This CDR3 is CASSRSQGAGNTIYF. CDR3 bases: TGTGCCAGCTCCCGTTCACAGGGGGCCGGAAACACCATATATTTT.